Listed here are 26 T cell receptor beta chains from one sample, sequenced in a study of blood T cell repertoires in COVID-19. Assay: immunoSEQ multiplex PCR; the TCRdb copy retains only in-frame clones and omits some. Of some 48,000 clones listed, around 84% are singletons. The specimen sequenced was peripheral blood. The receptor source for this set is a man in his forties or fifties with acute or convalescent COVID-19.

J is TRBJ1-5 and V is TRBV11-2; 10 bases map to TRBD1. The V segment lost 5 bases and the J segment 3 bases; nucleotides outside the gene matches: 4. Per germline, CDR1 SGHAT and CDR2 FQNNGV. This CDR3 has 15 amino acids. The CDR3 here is CASSPGTGVNQPQHF. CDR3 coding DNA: TGTGCCAGCAGCCCCGGGACAGGGGTCAATCAGCCCCAGCATTTT.

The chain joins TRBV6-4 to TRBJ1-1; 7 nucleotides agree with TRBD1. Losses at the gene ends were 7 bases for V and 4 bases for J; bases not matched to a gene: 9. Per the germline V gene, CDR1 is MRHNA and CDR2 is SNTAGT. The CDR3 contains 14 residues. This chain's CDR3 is CASTPDRDSTEAFF. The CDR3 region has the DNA TGTGCCAGCACCCCCGACAGGGATTCCACTGAAGCTTTCTTT.

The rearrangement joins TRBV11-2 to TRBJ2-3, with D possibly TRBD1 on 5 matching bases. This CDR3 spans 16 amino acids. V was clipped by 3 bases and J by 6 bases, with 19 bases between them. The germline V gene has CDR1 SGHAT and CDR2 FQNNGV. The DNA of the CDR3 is TGTGCCAGCAGCTTCTTAGGGCCCGGCAGGGTTGATACGCAGTATTTT. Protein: CASSFLGPGRVDTQYF.

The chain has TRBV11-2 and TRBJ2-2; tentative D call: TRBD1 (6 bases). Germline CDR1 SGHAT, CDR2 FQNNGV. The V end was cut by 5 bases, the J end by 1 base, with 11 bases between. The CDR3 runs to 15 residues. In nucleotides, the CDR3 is TGTGCCAGCAGCAACATCAGGGGGAACACCGGGGAGCTGTTTTTT. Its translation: CASSNIRGNTGELFF.

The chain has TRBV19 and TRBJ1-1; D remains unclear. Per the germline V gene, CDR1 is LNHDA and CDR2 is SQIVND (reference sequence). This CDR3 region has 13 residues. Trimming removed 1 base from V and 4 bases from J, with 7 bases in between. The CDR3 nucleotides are TGTGCCAGTAGTATAGGGAGAGGCACTGAAGCTTTCTTT. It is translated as CASSIGRGTEAFF.

Written as DNA, the CDR3 is TGTGCCAGCAGTTCAGGGTTCCAGAGGACTGAAGCTTTCTTT. Its translation: CASSSGFQRTEAFF. The rearrangement joins TRBV6-5 to TRBJ1-1; TRBD1 is a possible D gene (5 bases). V was trimmed by 4 bases and J by 5 bases, leaving 14 bases between them. This CDR3 is built from 14 residues. Germline V gene lookup returns CDR1 MNHEY and CDR2 SVGAGI.

The CDR3 here is CASSKTGILYEQYF. CDR3 nucleotides: TGTGCCAGCAGCAAGACAGGGATCCTCTACGAGCAGTACTTC. The chain joins TRBV14 to TRBJ2-7; 7 positions match TRBD1. Germline CDR1 is SGHDN and CDR2 is FVKESK. With V trimmed by 5 bases and J by 3 bases, 7 bases remained unmatched. This CDR3 region has 14 residues.

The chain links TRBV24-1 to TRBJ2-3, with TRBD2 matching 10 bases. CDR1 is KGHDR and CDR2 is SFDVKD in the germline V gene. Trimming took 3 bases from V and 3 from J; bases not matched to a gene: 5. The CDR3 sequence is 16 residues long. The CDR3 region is CATSDGTSVKTDTQYF. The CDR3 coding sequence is TGTGCCACCAGTGATGGGACTAGCGTAAAGACAGATACGCAGTATTTT.

CDR3: CASSYGVAGEQFF. DNA of the CDR3: TGTGCCAGCAGTTACGGCGTGGCGGGTGAGCAGTTCTTC. The V and J genes are TRBV6-2 or TRBV6-3 and TRBJ2-1, with D tentatively TRBD2 (5 bases). The V end lost 2 bases, the J end lost 9 bases, and 11 bases lay between the germline ends. The CDR3 contains 13 residues. In germline, CDR1 is MNHEY, CDR2 SVGEGT.

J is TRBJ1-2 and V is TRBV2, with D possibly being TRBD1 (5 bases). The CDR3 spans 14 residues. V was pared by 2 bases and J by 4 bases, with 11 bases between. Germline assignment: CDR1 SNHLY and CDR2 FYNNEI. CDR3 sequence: CASSELGGFYGYTF. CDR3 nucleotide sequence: TGTGCCAGCAGTGAACTGGGGGGATTCTATGGCTACACCTTC.

The CDR3, as DNA: TGTGCCAGCAGCGCGGGACAGGTCTATGGCTACACCTTC. This codes for CASSAGQVYGYTF. This chain joins TRBV3-1 (or the pseudogene TRBV3-2) and TRBJ1-2, with TRBD1 identical over 8 bases. V was pared by 5 bases and J by 4 bases, with 3 bases of the junction left unmatched. The CDR3 loop spans 13 amino acids. Germline-derived CDR1 and CDR2 are LGHDT and YNNKEL (reference sequence).

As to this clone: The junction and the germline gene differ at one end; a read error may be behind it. The CDR3 is CASSERGDRGRF. CDR3 nucleotide sequence: TGTGCCAGCAGTGAAAGGGGGGACAGGGGGCGCTTT. The chain uses TRBV2 and TRBJ1-1; 12 bases line up with TRBD1. CDR1 and CDR2 from the germline V gene are SNHLY and FYNNEI. The CDR3 contains 12 residues.

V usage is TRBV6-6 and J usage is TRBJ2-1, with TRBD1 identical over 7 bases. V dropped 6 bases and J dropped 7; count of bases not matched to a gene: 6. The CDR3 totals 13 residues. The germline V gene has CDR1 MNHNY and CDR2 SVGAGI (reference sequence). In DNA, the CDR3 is TGTGCCAGCAGAAACACAGGGGTAAATGAGCAGTTCTTC. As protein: CASRNTGVNEQFF.

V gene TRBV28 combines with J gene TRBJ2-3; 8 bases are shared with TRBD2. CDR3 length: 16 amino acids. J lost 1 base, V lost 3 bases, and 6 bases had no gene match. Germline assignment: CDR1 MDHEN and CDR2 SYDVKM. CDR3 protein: CASSFSGGVGTDTQYF. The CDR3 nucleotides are TGTGCCAGCAGTTTTTCGGGGGGGGTGGGCACAGATACGCAGTATTTT. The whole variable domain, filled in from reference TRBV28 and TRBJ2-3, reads DVKVTQSSRYLVKRTGEKVFLECVQDMDHENMFWYRQDPGLGLRLIYFSYDVKMKEKGDIPEGYSVSREKKERFSLILESASTNQTSMYLCASSFSGGVGTDTQYFGPGTRLTVL.

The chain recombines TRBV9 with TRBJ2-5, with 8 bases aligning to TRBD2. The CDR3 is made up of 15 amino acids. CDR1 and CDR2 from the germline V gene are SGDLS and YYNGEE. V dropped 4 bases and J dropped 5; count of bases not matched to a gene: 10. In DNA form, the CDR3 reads TGTGCCAGCAGCATAGGAGCGGGAGTGAGGGAGACCCAGTACTTC. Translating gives CASSIGAGVRETQYF.

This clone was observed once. CDR3 DNA: TGTGCCAGCAGCTTAGCGGGAGGGCAGTACAATGAGCAGTTCTTC. Translation: CASSLAGGQYNEQFF. The genes are TRBV7-9 and TRBJ2-1, with TRBD2 matching 7 bases. Germline trimming cut 0 bases from V and 4 bases from J; bases unmatched to any gene: 3. CDR1 SEHNR and CDR2 FQNEAQ come from the germline V gene (reference sequence). This CDR3 comprises 15 residues.

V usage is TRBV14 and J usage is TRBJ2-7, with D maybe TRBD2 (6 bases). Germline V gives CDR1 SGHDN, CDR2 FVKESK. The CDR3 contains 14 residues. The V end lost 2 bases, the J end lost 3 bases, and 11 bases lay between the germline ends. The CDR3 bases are TGTGCCAGCAGCCAACCGGGAGAGATCTACGAGCAGTACTTC. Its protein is CASSQPGEIYEQYF.

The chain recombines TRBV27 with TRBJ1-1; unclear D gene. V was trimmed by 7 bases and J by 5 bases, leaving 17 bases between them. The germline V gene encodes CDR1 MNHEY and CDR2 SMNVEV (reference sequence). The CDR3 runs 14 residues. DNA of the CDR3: TGTGCCAGCACCCCGAACGGCAGGATTACTGAAGCTTTCTTT. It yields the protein CASTPNGRITEAFF.

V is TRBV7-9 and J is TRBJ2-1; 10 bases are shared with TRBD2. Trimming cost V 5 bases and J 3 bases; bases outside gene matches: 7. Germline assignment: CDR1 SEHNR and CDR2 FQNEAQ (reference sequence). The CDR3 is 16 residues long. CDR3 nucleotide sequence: TGTGCCAGCAGCCTGACACTAGCGGGACTCTACAATGAGCAGTTCTTC. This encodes CASSLTLAGLYNEQFF. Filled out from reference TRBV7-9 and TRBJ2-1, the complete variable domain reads DTGVSQNPRHKITKRGQNVTFRCDPISEHNRLYWYRQTLGQGPEFLTYFQNEAQLEKSRLLSDRFSAERPKGSFSTLEIQRTEQGDSAMYLCASSLTLAGLYNEQFFGPGTRLTVL.

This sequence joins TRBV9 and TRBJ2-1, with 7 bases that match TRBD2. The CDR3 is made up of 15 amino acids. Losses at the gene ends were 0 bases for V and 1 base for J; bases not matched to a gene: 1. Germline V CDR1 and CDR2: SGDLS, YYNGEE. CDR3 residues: CASSVDGRSYNEQFF. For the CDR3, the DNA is TGTGCCAGCAGCGTAGACGGGAGGTCCTACAATGAGCAGTTCTTC.

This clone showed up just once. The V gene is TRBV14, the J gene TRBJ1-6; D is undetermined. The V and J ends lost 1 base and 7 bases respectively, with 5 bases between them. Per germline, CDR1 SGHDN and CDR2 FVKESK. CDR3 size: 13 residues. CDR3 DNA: TGTGCCAGCAGCCAAGTTATAAATTCACCCCTCCACTTT. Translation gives CASSQVINSPLHF.

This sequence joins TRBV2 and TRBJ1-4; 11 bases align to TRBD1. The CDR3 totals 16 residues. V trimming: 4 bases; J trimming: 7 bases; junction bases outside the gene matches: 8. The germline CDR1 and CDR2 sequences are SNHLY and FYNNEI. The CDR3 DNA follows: TGTGCCAGCAGTGGAATCTCCGGGACAGGGGGTGAAAAACTGTTTTTT. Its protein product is CASSGISGTGGEKLFF.

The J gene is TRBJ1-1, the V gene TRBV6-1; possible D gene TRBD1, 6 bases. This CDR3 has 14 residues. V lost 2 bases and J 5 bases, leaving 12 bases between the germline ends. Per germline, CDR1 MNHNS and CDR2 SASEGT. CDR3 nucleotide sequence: TGTGCCAGCAGTGAATTTACAGGGTGGACTGAAGCTTTCTTT. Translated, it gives CASSEFTGWTEAFF.

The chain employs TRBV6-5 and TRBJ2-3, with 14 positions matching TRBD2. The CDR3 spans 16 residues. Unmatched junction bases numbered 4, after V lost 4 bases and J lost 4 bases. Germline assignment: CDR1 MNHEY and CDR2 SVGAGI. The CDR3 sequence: CASSSLTSGGADTQYF. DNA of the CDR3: TGTGCCAGCAGTTCACTGACTAGCGGGGGGGCAGATACGCAGTATTTT.

The CDR3 coding sequence is TGTGCCAGCAGCTTCCCCACAGCGGGAGACCCCTCCTACGAGCAGTACTTC. Protein: CASSFPTAGDPSYEQYF. The rearrangement joins TRBV11-2 to TRBJ2-7, with TRBD2 identical over 8 bases. V shed 3 bases and J 0 bases; nucleotides not matched to a gene: 10. CDR3 size: 17 residues. CDR1 SGHAT and CDR2 FQNNGV come from the germline V gene.

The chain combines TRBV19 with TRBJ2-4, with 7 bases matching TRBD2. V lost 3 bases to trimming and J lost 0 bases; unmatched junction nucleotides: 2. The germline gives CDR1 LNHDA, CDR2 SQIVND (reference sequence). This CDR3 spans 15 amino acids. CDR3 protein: CASSMGGRAKNIQYF. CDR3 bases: TGTGCCAGTAGTATGGGGGGGAGAGCCAAAAACATTCAGTACTTC.